The clone carrying this T cell receptor (beta chain) was seen only a few times. What it binds is not known. A universal primer site was incorporated via template switching, and the cDNA contained unique molecular identifiers. TCRdb re-called the 5' RACE reads with MiXCR, one entry per CDR3 protein. This sample carries about 1.7 million distinct CDR3 sequences, around 33% of them seen once, and the ten largest clones take under 0.35%. The sample originates from a study of identical twins. Germline assignment: CDR1 MGHRA and CDR2 YSYEKL. The CDR3 covers 17 residues. J lost 0 bases, V lost 4 bases, and 4 bases had no gene match. No donor was unhealthy or non-Caucasian. Findings and limits, study-wide: Twin sharing of out-of-frame TCR alpha was underestimated by models in monozygotic pairs. Interpretation of the results relied on cross-sectional statistical analysis and not on following the same donors.

Input material: cord blood. The source is a newborn girl in good health. The chain has TRBV4-1 and TRBJ2-1; TRBD2 agrees at 12 bases. CDR3 residues: CASSPSSGGVSYNEQFF. In DNA, the CDR3 is TGCGCCAGCAGCCCCTCTAGCGGGGGGGTCTCCTACAATGAGCAGTTCTTC.